The next 12 T cell receptor beta chains were all read from a single sample in a study of blood T cell repertoires in COVID-19. TCRdb's table, derived via immunoSEQ multiplex PCR, lists solely in-frame clones and lacks some. The table shows fewer than 400,000 clones, with 85% occurring only once. The sample consisted of peripheral blood. The receptors stem from a woman aged 18-29 years with acute or convalescent COVID-19.

This chain uses TRBV28 with TRBJ1-2; perhaps TRBD1 as D (5 bases). CDR1 is MDHEN, CDR2 SYDVKM, per germline. V lost 5 bases, J lost 6 bases, and 13 bases lay in between. This CDR3 spans 13 amino acids. The CDR3 sequence: CASSGAGGNGYTF. The CDR3 coding sequence is TGTGCCAGCAGTGGAGCGGGGGGAAATGGCTACACCTTC.

The DNA of the CDR3 is TGTGCCAGCAGCCCCGGGACTCAAGATACGCAGTATTTT. Amino acid sequence: CASSPGTQDTQYF. V is TRBV5-4 and J is TRBJ2-3; tentatively, D is TRBD2 (6 bases). The CDR3 spans 13 residues. Trimming left V 4 bases short and J 5 bases short, with 11 bases between. CDR1 and CDR2 from the germline V gene are SGHNT and YYREEE (reference sequence). The complete variable domain, with remaining parts taken from reference TRBV5-4 and TRBJ2-3, reads ETGVTQSPTHLIKTRGQQVTLRCSSQSGHNTVSWYQQALGQGPQFIFQYYREEENGRGNFPPRFSGLQFPNYSSELNVNALELDDSALYLCASSPGTQDTQYFGPGTRLTVL.

The genes are TRBV5-8 and TRBJ2-5, with D perhaps matching TRBD1 (6 bases). Trimming removed 2 bases at V and 1 base at J, with 12 bases between. The V gene's germline CDR1 is SGHTS and CDR2 YDEGEE. The CDR3 has 15 amino acids. This chain's CDR3 is CASSLRGRGQETQYF. For the CDR3, the DNA is TGTGCCAGCAGCTTAAGGGGCAGGGGCCAAGAGACCCAGTACTTC. Drawing the rest from reference TRBV5-8 and TRBJ2-5, the complete variable domain is EAGVTQSPTHLIKTRGQQATLRCSPISGHTSVYWYQQALGLGLQFLLWYDEGEERNRGNFPPRFSGRQFPNYSSELNVNALELEDSALYLCASSLRGRGQETQYFGPGTRLLVL.

The chain couples TRBV19 to TRBJ1-5, with 8 bases fitting TRBD1. J was trimmed by 5 bases and V by 7 bases; bases with no gene match: 10. The CDR3 consists of 15 residues. Germline V gives CDR1 LNHDA, CDR2 SQIVND (reference sequence). The CDR3 sequence is CASTSGQVNDQPQHF. The CDR3 DNA reads as TGTGCCAGTACCTCGGGACAGGTAAATGATCAGCCCCAGCATTTT. The full variable domain, rest sourced from reference TRBV19 and TRBJ1-5, is DGGITQSPKYLFRKEGQNVTLSCEQNLNHDAMYWYRQDPGQGLRLIYYSQIVNDFQKGDIAEGYSVSREKKESFPLTVTSAQKNPTAFYLCASTSGQVNDQPQHFGDGTRLSIL.

The chain carries TRBV5-1 and TRBJ2-2; 9 bases fit TRBD2. V lost 0 bases and J lost 6; bases outside the gene matches: 12. This CDR3 has 18 residues. Germline V lookup: CDR1 SGHRS, CDR2 YFSETQ. The CDR3 region has the DNA TGCGCCAGCAGCTTGGCAATCCTTAGCGGGAGTAGGGCCGGGGAGCTGTTTTTT. It yields the protein CASSLAILSGSRAGELFF.

The V gene is TRBV7-3, the J gene TRBJ1-1; tentative D call: TRBD1 (5 bases). V lost 1 base, J lost 0 bases, and 12 bases lay in between. The CDR3 is 16 residues long. Germline V gives CDR1 SGHTA, CDR2 FQGTGA. DNA for the CDR3: TGTGCCAGCAGCTTAAATGGGGCTCCGATGAACACTGAAGCTTTCTTT. Its protein product is CASSLNGAPMNTEAFF.

The rearrangement joins TRBV9 to TRBJ2-3; 8 bases are shared with TRBD2. CDR1 SGDLS and CDR2 YYNGEE come from the germline V gene. V shed 2 bases and J 2 bases; nucleotides not matched to a gene: 4. The CDR3 is made up of 15 amino acids. The CDR3 coding sequence is TGTGCCAGCAGCGTTAGCGGGACCCACACAGATACGCAGTATTTT. Amino acid sequence: CASSVSGTHTDTQYF.

This chain links TRBV5-5 with TRBJ2-7, with D possibly TRBD1 on 5 matching bases. CDR1 is SGHKS and CDR2 is YYEKEE in the germline V gene (reference sequence). The CDR3 has 15 residues. Between the trimmed V and J ends, which lost 0 bases and 3 bases, there was a span of 13 bases. The CDR3 DNA follows: TGTGCCAGCAGCTTGGGGGGCAGGGTAATCTACGAGCAGTACTTC. It codes for CASSLGGRVIYEQYF.

The V call is TRBV18, the J call TRBJ2-1; D remains ambiguous. In germline, CDR1 is KGHSH, CDR2 LQKENI. There are 15 residues in the CDR3. V was shortened by 6 bases and J by 0 bases, with 12 bases between the two germline ends. CDR3 sequence reads: CASSLEVSSYNEQFF. The CDR3 bases are TGTGCCAGCTCCTTAGAGGTTAGCTCCTACAATGAGCAGTTCTTC. Variable domain in full (rest from reference TRBV18 and TRBJ2-1): NAGVMQNPRHLVRRRGQEARLRCSPMKGHSHVYWYRQLPEEGLKFMVYLQKENIIDESGMPKERFSAEFPKEGPSILRIQQVVRGDSAAYFCASSLEVSSYNEQFFGPGTRLTVL.

The rearrangement uses TRBV7-2 and TRBJ2-1; 7 bases align to TRBD1. CDR3 length equals 15 residues. CDR1 SGHTA and CDR2 FQGNSA come from the germline V gene. The junction had 7 bases not matched to a gene; V was cut back by 1 base and J by 7 bases. CDR3 region: CASSLEAGGTNEQFF. CDR3 coding DNA: TGTGCCAGCAGCTTAGAAGCAGGGGGAACGAATGAGCAGTTCTTC.

This clone came up once. The CDR3 here is CASSLDEISGANVLTF. Written as DNA, the CDR3 is TGTGCCAGCAGCTTAGACGAGATCTCTGGGGCCAACGTCCTGACTTTC. The rearrangement links TRBV7-2 to TRBJ2-6; D unclear. CDR1 SGHTA and CDR2 FQGNSA come from the germline V gene. V lost 1 base, J lost 0 bases, and 7 bases lay in between. The CDR3 runs to 16 residues.

The J gene is TRBJ2-1, the V gene TRBV7-3; 11 bases map to TRBD2. Germline V gene sequence: CDR1 SGHTA, CDR2 FQGTGA. Unmatched junction bases numbered 13, after V lost 1 base and J lost 8 bases. The CDR3 is made up of 18 amino acids. The CDR3 DNA reads TGTGCCAGCAGCTTAAGTGGGCTAGCGGGAGGCTTCGGCGATGAGCAGTTCTTC. This sequence encodes CASSLSGLAGGFGDEQFF.